This passage covers 19 T cell receptor beta chains from one sample sequenced in a study of cytomegalovirus exposure and HLA in healthy donors (dated by TCRdb to the late 2010s). Preparation of the library involved the immunoSEQ multiplex PCR assay. A mixture of 60 forward primers for TCR Vbeta segments and 13 reverse primers for TCR Jbeta segments was used in the multiplex PCR. The clones in this table, taken by TCRdb from immuneACCESS, are in-frame only. Not every clone is retained; where verified, under half of the shortfall comes from an unresolved V gene, and the cause of the rest is unknown. Here the sample has roughly 80,000 clones; over 60% occur a single time. The leading ten clones occupy over 0.95% of the sample. Material for sequencing was PBMCs. Source of these receptors: a male donor in good health and CMV-seronegative.

The chain is built from TRBV27 and TRBJ2-3; D gene uncertain. Trimming pared 6 bases from V and 1 base from J, leaving 8 bases between. CDR1 and CDR2 (germline): MNHEY, SMNVEV (reference sequence). The CDR3 loop spans 13 amino acids. The CDR3 DNA reads TGTGCCAGCAGGGCGGCGGGCACAGATACGCAGTATTTT. Amino acid sequence: CASRAAGTDTQYF.

The chain has TRBV21-1 and TRBJ1-5; the DNA was not compared with TRBD1, the D call given in the table. TRBV21-1 is termed a pseudogene. The CDR3 covers 20 residues. The CDR3 DNA reads as TGTGCCAGCAGCAAGGCACGGGACAGGAGACAGGGAACGGGCAATCAGCCCCAGCATTTT. It yields the protein CASSKARDRRQGTGNQPQHF.

This sequence joins TRBV5-6 and TRBJ2-2, with 7 bases lining up with TRBD1. The ends lost 0 bases at V and 6 bases at J; junction bases unmatched: 2. This CDR3 has 14 residues. CDR1 is SGHDT and CDR2 is YYEEEE in the germline V gene. Here the CDR3 DNA reads TGTGCCAGCAGCTTGGGGACAGGACCCGGGGAGCTGTTTTTT. Translating gives CASSLGTGPGELFF.

V is TRBV6-1 and J is TRBJ1-2; D might be TRBD1 (6 bases). There are 15 residues in the CDR3. V lost 2 bases and J 5 bases, leaving 15 bases between the germline ends. The germline gives CDR1 MNHNS, CDR2 SASEGT. Written as DNA, the CDR3 is TGTGCCAGCAGTGAAAGTTCAGGACAGCGATATGGCTACACCTTC. This sequence encodes CASSESSGQRYGYTF.

The CDR3 DNA reads as TGCGCCAGCGGCCCAGGGGAACGGAGTTCTGGGGCCAACGTCCTGACTTTC. Residues: CASGPGERSSGANVLTF. The chain uses TRBV5-1 and TRBJ2-6; tentative D call: TRBD1 (6 bases). Germline V gene sequence: CDR1 SGHRS, CDR2 YFSETQ. CDR3 length: 17 amino acids. Trimming left V 7 bases short and J 1 base short, with 18 bases between. Full variable domain (missing parts from reference TRBV5-1 and TRBJ2-6): KAGVTQTPRYLIKTRGQQVTLSCSPISGHRSVSWYQQTPGQGLQFLFEYFSETQRNKGNFPGRFSGRQFSNSRSEMNVSTLELGDSALYLCASGPGERSSGANVLTFGAGSRLTVL.

This chain connects TRBV1 to TRBJ1-2. TRBV1 is annotated as a pseudogene. The CDR3 contains 15 residues. This CDR3 reads CTSRPQRGSDYGYTF. The CDR3 nucleotides are TGCACCAGCAGGCCCCAGCGGGGATCTGACTATGGCTACACCTTC.

V gene TRBV6-1 combines with J gene TRBJ1-1, with D maybe TRBD1 (6 bases). CDR3 length: 15 residues. The V end was cut by 2 bases, the J end by 4 bases, with 14 bases between. Germline-derived CDR1 and CDR2 are MNHNS and SASEGT. CDR3 DNA sequence: TGTGCCAGCAGTGAATCCGCAGGGGTTGCCACTGAAGCTTTCTTT. It specifies CASSESAGVATEAFF.

Only a few counts were recorded for this clone. The chain employs TRBV12-5 and TRBJ1-5, with TRBD1 as a possible D gene (5 bases). This CDR3 has 16 residues. Trimming took 0 bases from V and 1 from J, leaving 10 bases between them. Looked up from germline, CDR1 is LGHNT and CDR2 is FRNRAP. CDR3 nucleotide sequence: TGTGCTAGTGGTTTGGTAAGGGGTGAAAGCAATCAGCCCCAGCATTTT. It specifies CASGLVRGESNQPQHF.

V is TRBV12-5 and J is TRBJ1-3, with a weak D call TRBD1 (6 bases). The ends were cut back, 1 base at V and 2 bases at J, with 12 bases in the middle. The CDR3 totals 16 residues. The germline V gene has CDR1 LGHNT and CDR2 FRNRAP. In nucleotides, the CDR3 is TGTGCTAGTGGTTTGGACAACAGGGTCACTGGAAACACCATATATTTT. This encodes CASGLDNRVTGNTIYF.

The V gene is TRBV7-9, the J gene TRBJ2-5; TRBD1 aligns across 7 bases. V trimming: 2 bases; J trimming: 2 bases; junction bases outside the gene matches: 5. Germline loops: CDR1 SEHNR, CDR2 FQNEAQ (reference sequence). This CDR3 comprises 15 residues. CDR3 loop: CASSLTPGQQETQYF. CDR3 sequence (DNA): TGTGCCAGCAGCTTAACTCCGGGACAGCAAGAGACCCAGTACTTC.

In its sample, this clone was seen once. The V gene is TRBV19, the J gene TRBJ2-6; D gene unclear. The V end lost 4 bases, the J end lost 0 bases, and 7 bases lay between the germline ends. The CDR3 runs 15 residues. The V gene's germline CDR1 is LNHDA and CDR2 SQIVND (reference sequence). Here the CDR3 DNA reads TGTGCCAGTAGTACCCCGGGCTCTGGGGCCAACGTCCTGACTTTC. Translated, it gives CASSTPGSGANVLTF.

The J gene is TRBJ2-3, the V gene TRBV2, with 7 bases matching TRBD2. CDR3 length: 13 residues. Germline CDR1 reads SNHLY; CDR2 reads FYNNEI. Losses at the gene ends were 1 base for V and 6 bases for J; bases not matched to a gene: 1. DNA for the CDR3: TGTGCCAGCAGTGAAGTCGGGAGGGATACGCAGTATTTT. This translates into CASSEVGRDTQYF.

The V and J genes are TRBV28 and TRBJ1-5; D perhaps matches TRBD1 (5 bases). The CDR3 has 15 residues. CDR1 and CDR2 (germline): MDHEN, SYDVKM. V shed 3 bases and J shed 0 bases, with 9 bases lying between them. The CDR3 loop reads CASSFPGSSNQPQHF. The CDR3 DNA follows: TGTGCCAGCAGTTTCCCAGGGTCTAGCAATCAGCCCCAGCATTTT.

V gene TRBV4-1 combines with J gene TRBJ2-1; a possible D gene is TRBD1 (6 bases). Germline V gene data show CDR1 as MGHRA and CDR2 as YSYEKL. Trimming shortened V by 0 bases and J by 7 bases, and 16 bases separated the two germline ends. The CDR3 is made up of 16 amino acids. CDR3: CASSQELGTRVNEQFF. The DNA of the CDR3 is TGCGCCAGCAGCCAAGAATTAGGGACAAGGGTAAATGAGCAGTTCTTC.

This chain connects TRBV4-2 to TRBJ2-2; TRBD2 aligns across 9 bases. V shed 1 base, J shed 4 bases, and the junction held 4 bases outside the gene matches. Germline CDR1 is LGHNA and CDR2 is YNFKEQ. There are 16 residues in the CDR3. The CDR3, as DNA: TGTGCCAGCAGCCAAGGTCCAGCGGGAGGCACCGGGGAGCTGTTTTTT. Amino acid sequence: CASSQGPAGGTGELFF.

On this clone: Other nucleotide sequences in the sample specify the same CDR3. The chain has TRBV6-5 and TRBJ2-5; D gene uncertain. Trimming took 5 bases from V and 5 from J, leaving 15 bases between them. The germline gives CDR1 MNHEY, CDR2 SVGAGI. The CDR3 covers 14 residues. The CDR3 spells CASSPQSAGETQYF. In DNA, the CDR3 is TGTGCCAGCAGTCCTCAGTCAGCCGGGGAGACCCAGTACTTC.

The chain has TRBV7-9 and TRBJ2-6; D may be TRBD1 (5 bases). The V gene's germline CDR1 is SEHNR and CDR2 FQNEAQ (reference sequence). V was cut by 11 bases and J by 6 bases, with 17 bases left in between. The CDR3 sequence is 14 residues long. In nucleotides, the CDR3 is TGTGCCGTTCAGGGTGATCGTTTGGCCAACGTCCTGACTTTC. Protein product: CAVQGDRLANVLTF.

The CDR3 nucleotides read TGCGCCAGCCTCCCCGGCCGACTAGCGGGAGTGGATACGCAGTATTTT. Residues: CASLPGRLAGVDTQYF. This sequence joins TRBV5-1 and TRBJ2-3; TRBD2 agrees at 12 bases. The trim removed 7 bases at V and 6 bases at J, leaving 12 bases unmatched. There are 16 residues in the CDR3. Germline CDR1 is SGHRS and CDR2 is YFSETQ.

The V gene is TRBV28, the J gene TRBJ1-5; TRBD1 is a possible D gene (5 bases). Per the germline V gene, CDR1 is MDHEN and CDR2 is SYDVKM. The V end was cut by 6 bases, the J end by 0 bases, with 18 bases between. The CDR3 length is 17 residues. Here the CDR3 reads CASRGRWNTRSNQPQHF. The CDR3 coding sequence is TGTGCCAGCAGGGGGCGGTGGAACACTCGTAGCAATCAGCCCCAGCATTTT.